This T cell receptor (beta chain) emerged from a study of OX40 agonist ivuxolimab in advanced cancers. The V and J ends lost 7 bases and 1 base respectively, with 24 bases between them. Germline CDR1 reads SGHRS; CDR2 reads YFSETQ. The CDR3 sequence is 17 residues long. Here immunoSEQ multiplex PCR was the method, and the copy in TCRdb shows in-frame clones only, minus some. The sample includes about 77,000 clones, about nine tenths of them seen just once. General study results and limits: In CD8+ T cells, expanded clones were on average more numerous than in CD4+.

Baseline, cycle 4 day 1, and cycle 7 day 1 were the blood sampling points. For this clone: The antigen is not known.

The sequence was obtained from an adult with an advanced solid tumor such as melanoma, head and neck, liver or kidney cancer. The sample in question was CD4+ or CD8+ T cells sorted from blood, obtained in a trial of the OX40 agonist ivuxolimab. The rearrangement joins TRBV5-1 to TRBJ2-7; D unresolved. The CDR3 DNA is TGCGCCAGCGGTCCATCTTCTAATCGGCTTAGGTCCTACGAGCAGTACTTC. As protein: CASGPSSNRLRSYEQYF.